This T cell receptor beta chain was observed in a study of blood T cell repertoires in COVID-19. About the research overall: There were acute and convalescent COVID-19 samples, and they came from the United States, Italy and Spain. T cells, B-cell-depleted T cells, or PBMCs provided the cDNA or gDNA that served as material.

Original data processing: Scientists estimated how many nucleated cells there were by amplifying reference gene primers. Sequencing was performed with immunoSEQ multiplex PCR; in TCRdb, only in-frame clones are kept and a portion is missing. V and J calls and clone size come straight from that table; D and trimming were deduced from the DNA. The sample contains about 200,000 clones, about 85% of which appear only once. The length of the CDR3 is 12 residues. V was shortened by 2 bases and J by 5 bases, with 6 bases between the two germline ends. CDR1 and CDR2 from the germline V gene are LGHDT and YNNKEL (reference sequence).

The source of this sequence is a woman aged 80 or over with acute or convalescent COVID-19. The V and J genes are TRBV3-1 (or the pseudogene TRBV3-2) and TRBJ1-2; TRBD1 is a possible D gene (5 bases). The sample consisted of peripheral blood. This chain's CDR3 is CASSQHRYGYTF. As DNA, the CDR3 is TGTGCCAGCAGCCAACACAGGTATGGCTACACCTTC.